The following is a T cell receptor beta chain sequence with its context. Its matching antigen is unknown. Other nucleotide sequences in the sample specify the same CDR3. This specimen comes from a study of shared clonotypes between healthy human individuals. Points from the study as a whole: The researchers took only blood, and tissue repertoires probably look different.

Trimming shortened V by 0 bases and J by 7 bases, and 10 bases separated the two germline ends. The CDR3 totals 13 residues. Germline V CDR1 and CDR2: ENHRY, SYGVKD. TCRdb's copy holds only in-frame clones and misses some; the assay was immunoSEQ multiplex PCR. The sample lists some 1 million clones; more than 65% were seen once. The genes are TRBV10-3 and TRBJ2-7; D is perhaps TRBD2 (6 bases). The TCR originated in a young man in good health. The specimen was memory CD4+ T cells sorted from blood. Subset specified: CD45RA-negative fraction. CDR3 nucleotide sequence: TGTGCCATCAGTGAGTCGGGTGGGAGGGAGCAGTACTTC. Translated, it gives CAISESGGREQYF.